One sample yielded the 8 T cell receptor beta chains listed below, sequenced in a study of CD8 T cells in ankylosing spondylitis. TCRdb fed the 5' RACE reads into MiXCR, producing one record per CDR3 protein. This sample has fewer than 250,000 distinct CDR3 sequences; more than 9% occur once, and the top ten carry 21%. Sequencing used blood, either unsorted or a sorted T cell fraction (not recorded which). Source of these receptors: a male donor with ankylosing spondylitis or in good health (not recorded which).

In its sample, this clonotype was seen many times. The J gene is TRBJ1-2, the V gene TRBV7-2; a possible D gene is TRBD1 (6 bases). Germline V gene sequence: CDR1 SGHTA, CDR2 FQGNSA. V lost 1 base and J 5 bases, leaving 11 bases between the germline ends. This CDR3 is 14 amino acids long. The CDR3 bases are TGTGCCAGCAGCTTAGACAGGGCAACATATGGCTACACCTTC. Translating it yields CASSLDRATYGYTF.

This clonotype was observed at least ten times. The chain uses TRBV28 and TRBJ2-3; D uncertain. The V end lost 8 bases, the J end lost 3 bases, and 12 bases lay between the germline ends. Germline V CDR1 and CDR2: MDHEN, SYDVKM. The CDR3 consists of 13 residues. DNA of the CDR3: TGTGCCAGCGGTCCCATACTTACAGATACGCAGTATTTT. It translates to CASGPILTDTQYF.

In its sample, this clonotype was seen many times. This rearrangement joins TRBV6-1 to TRBJ2-2; D remains ambiguous. This CDR3 is built from 13 residues. CDR1 and CDR2 (germline): MNHNS, SASEGT. Trimming left V 5 bases short and J 5 bases short, with 9 bases between. CDR3 in DNA: TGTGCCAGCAGTCAAGGACCAACCGGGGAGCTGTTTTTT. Encoded protein: CASSQGPTGELFF.

To note about this clonotype: This may be a read error, as it is one base from a much larger clone. V gene TRBV6-1 combines with J gene TRBJ2-3; 9 bases map to TRBD2. The V gene's germline CDR1 is MNHNS and CDR2 SASEGT. The V and J ends lost 8 bases and 6 bases, in that order; junction bases with no gene match: 12. CDR3 size: 15 residues. CDR3 DNA: TGTGCCAGCTCCTTGGGAAGCGGGGGGATTGATACGCAGTATTTT. Amino acid sequence: CASSLGSGGIDTQYF.

Ten or more counts support this clonotype. The chain has TRBV12-3 or TRBV12-4 and TRBJ1-3, with TRBD1 as a possible D gene (6 bases). The CDR3 consists of 12 residues. The V gene lost 6 bases and the J gene lost 4 bases, with 7 bases spanning the gap. The CDR3 here is CASSRGGNTIYF. In nucleotides, the CDR3 is TGTGCCAGCAGCAGGGGCGGAAACACCATATATTTT.

Only a few counts were recorded for this clonotype. The J gene is TRBJ2-7, the V gene TRBV7-2; 7 bases match TRBD1. The ends lost 1 base at V and 4 bases at J; junction bases unmatched: 10. The CDR3 length is 16 residues. Germline lookup yields CDR1 SGHTA and CDR2 FQGNSA. This CDR3 is CASSLGGVGTEYEQYF. The CDR3 DNA sequence: TGTGCCAGCAGCTTAGGGGGTGTAGGGACAGAGTACGAGCAGTACTTC.

This chain connects TRBV12-3 or TRBV12-4 to TRBJ2-7; 9 positions match TRBD2. Trimming at V came to 7 bases and at J to 5 bases, leaving 9 bases not matched to a gene. The CDR3 has 14 amino acids. CDR3 nucleotide sequence: TGTGCCAGCAAGATAGCGGGGGCCGGGAACGAGCAGTACTTC. Amino acid sequence: CASKIAGAGNEQYF.

This clonotype was recorded a few times. The J gene is TRBJ1-6, the V gene TRBV7-2, with D tentatively TRBD1 (5 bases). Germline V lookup: CDR1 SGHTA, CDR2 FQGNSA. V gave up 5 bases and J gave up 4 bases, with 15 bases separating them. The CDR3 loop spans 16 amino acids. CDR3 in amino acids: CASSTETAFYNSPLHF. The DNA of the CDR3 is TGTGCCAGCAGCACCGAGACAGCGTTTTATAATTCACCCCTCCACTTT.